The 27 T cell receptor beta chains given below trace back to one sample, sequenced in a study of T-cell reconstitution after alpha-beta-depleted transplantation in children. A library of TCRbeta sequences, prepared with unique molecular identifiers, was generated. Each CDR3 protein is one row after TCRdb ran MiXCR on the PCR reads. This table has almost 600,000 distinct CDR3 sequences, 27% appearing once. The sample here was PBMCs, taken before TCRalphabeta/CD19-depleted stem cell transplant. The receptors were gathered from a boy in the first two years of life with Wiskott-Aldrich syndrome, due to receive a stem cell transplant.

The genes are TRBV5-1 and TRBJ1-1, with D possibly matching TRBD1 (6 bases). Germline assignment: CDR1 SGHRS and CDR2 YFSETQ. The germline V and J ends were trimmed by 4 bases and 3 bases, with 16 bases remaining between them. The CDR3 contains 15 residues. The CDR3 protein is CASSPTGWEDTEAFF. The CDR3 bases are TGCGCCAGCAGCCCCACAGGGTGGGAAGACACTGAAGCTTTCTTT.

CDR3 DNA: TGCGCCAGCAGCTCCCAGATTCAAGAGACCCAGTACTTC. Translation: CASSSQIQETQYF. This chain links TRBV5-1 with TRBJ2-5; D call uncertain. The CDR3 is 13 amino acids. Looked up from germline, CDR1 is SGHRS and CDR2 is YFSETQ. V was clipped by 3 bases and J by 2 bases, with 8 bases between them.

CDR3: CASIPSRGGSYNEQFF. As DNA, the CDR3 is TGTGCCAGCATCCCTAGTAGGGGGGGCTCCTACAATGAGCAGTTCTTC. The chain couples TRBV3-1 to TRBJ2-1, with D maybe TRBD2 (7 bases). Germline V gene data show CDR1 as LGHDT and CDR2 as YNNKEL (reference sequence). CDR3 size: 16 residues. Trimming took 7 bases from V and 0 from J, leaving 16 bases between them.

This clonotype was recorded only once. V is TRBV5-1 and J is TRBJ1-1, with 7 nucleotides matching TRBD1. With 0 bases clipped from V and 2 bases from J, the junction kept 4 bases outside the gene matches. The germline CDR1 and CDR2 sequences are SGHRS and YFSETQ. This CDR3 is built from 15 residues. CDR3 in DNA: TGCGCCAGCAGCTTGGCCAGGGACAGCAACACTGAAGCTTTCTTT. Protein: CASSLARDSNTEAFF.

V and J are TRBV2 and TRBJ2-7; 7 bases align to TRBD2. The germline gives CDR1 SNHLY, CDR2 FYNNEI. CDR3 length: 11 residues. The V segment lost 7 bases and the J segment 5 bases; nucleotides outside the gene matches: 2. The CDR3 nucleotides read TGTGCCAGCATGGGAGGGCACGAGCAGTACTTC. Protein sequence: CASMGGHEQYF.

The chain links TRBV9 to TRBJ2-1; 11 nucleotides align to TRBD2. Trimming took 1 base from V and 6 from J; bases not matched to a gene: 3. The CDR3 consists of 15 residues. CDR1 SGDLS and CDR2 YYNGEE come from the germline V gene. The CDR3 bases are TGTGCCAGCAGCGTAACTAGCGGGAGTGGCAATGAGCAGTTCTTC. This sequence encodes CASSVTSGSGNEQFF.

V gene TRBV5-1 combines with J gene TRBJ2-2, with 7 bases identical to TRBD1. Germline V gene lookup returns CDR1 SGHRS and CDR2 YFSETQ. The CDR3 is 15 residues long. The J segment lost 1 base and the V segment lost 3 bases, leaving 3 bases of the junction unmatched. DNA for the CDR3: TGCGCCAGCAGCTCCTGGGACAGGAACACCGGGGAGCTGTTTTTT. Translation gives CASSSWDRNTGELFF.

This clonotype showed up just a few times. This rearrangement joins TRBV24-1 to TRBJ2-1; 15 positions match TRBD2. V lost 9 bases and J lost 9; bases outside the gene matches: 2. The V gene's germline CDR1 is KGHDR and CDR2 SFDVKD. The CDR3 contains 13 residues. Here the CDR3 DNA reads TGTGCCACCGAGGGACTAGCGGGAGGTGAGCAGTTCTTC. This encodes CATEGLAGGEQFF.

The CDR3 nucleotides are TGTGCCAGCAGCGTAGGGACAGGGATCGAGACCCAGTACTTC. Translating gives CASSVGTGIETQYF. The J gene is TRBJ2-5, the V gene TRBV9; 8 bases line up with TRBD1. The V segment lost 0 bases and the J segment 5 bases; nucleotides outside the gene matches: 3. The CDR3 runs to 14 residues. The germline V gene encodes CDR1 SGDLS and CDR2 YYNGEE.

Here the CDR3 DNA reads TGCAGTGCCGCACGGACTAGCGGGCGCACAGATACGCAGTATTTT. Translating it yields CSAARTSGRTDTQYF. The chain couples TRBV20-1 to TRBJ2-3; 11 bases fit TRBD2. Germline V gives CDR1 DFQATT, CDR2 SNEGSKA (reference sequence). This CDR3 is 15 amino acids long. The V and J ends lost 6 bases and 1 base, in that order; junction bases with no gene match: 6.

The chain combines TRBV7-9 with TRBJ2-3, with D possibly matching TRBD2 (5 bases). Trimming took 1 base from V and 4 from J, leaving 18 bases between them. Germline CDR1 is SEHNR and CDR2 is FQNEAQ (reference sequence). This CDR3 has 17 residues. The CDR3 region has the DNA TGTGCCAGCAGCTTAGAAGGAACTAGTGCCCGCCCAGATACGCAGTATTTT. This translates into CASSLEGTSARPDTQYF. Drawing the rest from reference TRBV7-9 and TRBJ2-3, the complete variable domain is DTGVSQNPRHKITKRGQNVTFRCDPISEHNRLYWYRQTLGQGPEFLTYFQNEAQLEKSRLLSDRFSAERPKGSFSTLEIQRTEQGDSAMYLCASSLEGTSARPDTQYFGPGTRLTVL.

The chain uses TRBV12-3 or TRBV12-4 and TRBJ2-3; D is possibly TRBD1 or TRBD2 (5 bases each). This CDR3 spans 13 amino acids. V gave up 2 bases and J gave up 5 bases, with 8 bases separating them. Here the CDR3 DNA reads TGTGCCAGCAGTTTAAGAGGGGTAGATACGCAGTATTTT. Translation gives CASSLRGVDTQYF.

This chain uses TRBV12-3 or TRBV12-4 with TRBJ2-5; possible D gene TRBD1, 7 bases. The CDR3 contains 11 residues. Trimming stripped 4 bases from V and 9 bases from J, with 9 bases between. CDR3 loop: CASSSGGSQYF. In nucleotides, the CDR3 is TGTGCCAGCAGTTCAGGGGGGTCCCAGTACTTC.

CDR3 bases: TGTGCCAGCAGTTTGGCGTCGTCCGTGGGTGAACTGTTTTTT. This gives the protein CASSLASSVGELFF. The V call is TRBV12-3 or TRBV12-4, the J call TRBJ2-2, with unresolved D. Trimming shortened V by 3 bases and J by 14 bases, and 19 bases separated the two germline ends. This CDR3 comprises 14 residues.

This chain joins TRBV7-2 and TRBJ2-3, with D tentatively TRBD2 (5 bases). With 4 bases removed from V and 2 bases from J, the gap between germline ends came to 13 bases. From germline, CDR1 is SGHTA and CDR2 FQGNSA. The CDR3 runs 15 residues. This chain's CDR3 is CASSSTIAPTDTQYF. The CDR3 DNA reads TGTGCCAGCAGCTCGACTATAGCACCCACAGATACGCAGTATTTT.

The gene calls are TRBV29-1 and TRBJ2-4, with a tentative D call TRBD1 (5 bases). Trimming took off 1 base at V and 0 bases at J, with 10 bases between the two ends. The CDR3 is 15 residues long. Per the germline V gene, CDR1 is SQVTM and CDR2 is ANQGSEA. CDR3 protein: CSVEVQGLAKNIQYF. CDR3 nucleotides: TGCAGCGTTGAAGTCCAGGGCCTAGCCAAAAACATTCAGTACTTC.

CDR3 sequence: CASSLGSTGEKLFF. The CDR3 DNA follows: TGTGCCAGCAGTTTAGGGTCGACGGGCGAAAAACTGTTTTTT. The rearrangement joins TRBV28 to TRBJ1-4; no definite D call. Trimming left V 2 bases short and J 8 bases short, with 12 bases between. Looked up from germline, CDR1 is MDHEN and CDR2 is SYDVKM. This CDR3 has 14 amino acids.

The chain joins TRBV24-1 to TRBJ2-1; the match to TRBD1 covers 7 bases. Germline V CDR1 and CDR2: KGHDR, SFDVKD. The CDR3 extends over 14 amino acids. J lost 4 bases, V lost 7 bases, and 6 bases had no gene match. Written as DNA, the CDR3 is TGTGCCACCAGCATCGGGACAGCTTACAATGAGCAGTTCTTC. Translation: CATSIGTAYNEQFF.

This chain joins TRBV7-8 and TRBJ2-7, with D perhaps matching TRBD2 (7 bases). CDR1 and CDR2 from the germline V gene are SGHVS and FQNEAQ. V was trimmed by 3 bases and J by 5 bases, leaving 20 bases between them. The CDR3 has 16 amino acids. The CDR3: CASSFSAGALTHEQYF. DNA of the CDR3: TGTGCCAGCAGCTTTAGTGCGGGGGCGCTGACCCACGAGCAGTACTTC.

This clonotype was seen a few times. V gene TRBV20-1 combines with J gene TRBJ2-2; TRBD1 or TRBD2 may be the D gene (7 bases each). Germline V gene lookup returns CDR1 DFQATT and CDR2 SNEGSKA (reference sequence). CDR3 size: 15 residues. The ends were cut back, 5 bases at V and 4 bases at J, with 17 bases in the middle. The CDR3 nucleotides are TGCAGTGCTCGACAGACAGGGAGGGTCACCGGGGAGCTGTTTTTT. It translates to CSARQTGRVTGELFF.

This clonotype has at least ten counts. The rearrangement links TRBV10-3 to TRBJ2-7, with TRBD1 matching 10 bases. The ends lost 4 bases at V and 0 bases at J; junction bases unmatched: 0. In germline, CDR1 is ENHRY, CDR2 SYGVKD. The CDR3 is made up of 14 amino acids. The CDR3 protein is CAISGDRGSYEQYF. In DNA form, the CDR3 reads TGTGCCATCAGTGGGGACAGGGGCTCCTACGAGCAGTACTTC.

In nucleotides, the CDR3 is TGCAGTGCTTGGGGGGGCGAAGCTTTCTTT. It translates to CSAWGGEAFF. The chain is built from TRBV20-1 and TRBJ1-1; tentatively, D is TRBD1 (6 bases). CDR1 DFQATT and CDR2 SNEGSKA come from the germline V gene (reference sequence). The CDR3 is made up of 10 amino acids. The V and J ends lost 5 bases and 8 bases respectively, with 9 bases between them.

V usage is TRBV12-3 or TRBV12-4 and J usage is TRBJ2-7; the D gene is possibly TRBD1 (6 bases). Trimming took off 1 base at V and 2 bases at J, with 12 bases between the two ends. This CDR3 contains 15 residues. CDR3 in amino acids: CASSLGPQGAYEQYF. The CDR3 DNA follows: TGTGCCAGCAGTTTAGGTCCACAGGGTGCCTACGAGCAGTACTTC.

This clonotype was seen a handful of times. The rearrangement uses TRBV12-3 or TRBV12-4 and TRBJ2-1; D perhaps matches TRBD2 (5 bases). The V and J ends lost 5 bases and 3 bases respectively, with 17 bases between them. This CDR3 comprises 16 residues. The CDR3 DNA follows: TGTGCCAGCAGTCCGAGCGGATTACAGAGCTACAATGAGCAGTTCTTC. Translating it yields CASSPSGLQSYNEQFF.

In its sample, this clonotype was seen a few times. The gene calls are TRBV7-2 and TRBJ2-1; 9 nucleotides align to TRBD1. The CDR3 spans 15 residues. CDR1 and CDR2 (germline): SGHTA, FQGNSA. V shed 6 bases and J 1 base; nucleotides not matched to a gene: 4. Written as DNA, the CDR3 is TGTGCCAGCAGAAAGGACAGGGGATCCTACAATGAGCAGTTCTTC. It is translated as CASRKDRGSYNEQFF.

The V gene is TRBV20-1, the J gene TRBJ1-1, with D hard to call. Germline V gene sequence: CDR1 DFQATT, CDR2 SNEGSKA (reference sequence). The CDR3 runs 13 residues. With 4 bases removed from V and 1 base from J, the gap between germline ends came to 10 bases. CDR3 DNA: TGCAGTGCTACTACAGTTAAGAACACTGAAGCTTTCTTT. Its protein product is CSATTVKNTEAFF.

V usage is TRBV12-3 or TRBV12-4 and J usage is TRBJ1-5; tentative D call: TRBD1 (6 bases). V shed 3 bases and J shed 6 bases, with 15 bases lying between them. This CDR3 spans 15 amino acids. The CDR3 DNA reads TGTGCCAGCAGTTTCGGCGGGGGGCAGGGTCAGCCCCAGCATTTT. Amino acids: CASSFGGGQGQPQHF.